This T cell receptor beta chain was profiled in a study of metastatic and nonmetastatic thyroid tumors. Across the whole study: Repertoire comparison spanned blood and tumor or nodule tissue of malignant and benign thyroid patients.

Ahead of thyroid surgery, no patient had received treatment of any kind. A note on this clone: Its target is unknown.

As originally analysed: Across clinicopathological groups, CDR3 differences served as the basis for building a distant-metastasis classifier for papillary thyroid cancer. Using MiXCR, TCRdb re-called clones from the PCR reads. The V and J calls and clone size come from TCRdb's table, not from the authors' own analysis. The table lists some 10,000 clones, roughly 30% of them singletons. Study-wide results and limits: Reported TCR beta diversity, measured in blood and tumor, was significantly higher for malignant thyroid tumors than for benign nodules.

This CDR3 comprises 14 residues. The germline V and J ends were trimmed by 0 bases and 6 bases, with 11 bases remaining between them. The germline CDR1 and CDR2 sequences are MNHEY and SVGEGT. This sequence originates from a female donor with papillary thyroid cancer or a benign thyroid nodule (not recorded which). Some clones in this sample may be carry-over from other donors' samples. The J gene is TRBJ1-1, the V gene TRBV6-2 or TRBV6-3, with D hard to call. The sequenced material came from tumor tissue. The CDR3 DNA sequence: TGTGCCAGCAGTTACTCGCGGGATGCCGCTGAAGCTTTCTTT. Protein product: CASSYSRDAAEAFF.